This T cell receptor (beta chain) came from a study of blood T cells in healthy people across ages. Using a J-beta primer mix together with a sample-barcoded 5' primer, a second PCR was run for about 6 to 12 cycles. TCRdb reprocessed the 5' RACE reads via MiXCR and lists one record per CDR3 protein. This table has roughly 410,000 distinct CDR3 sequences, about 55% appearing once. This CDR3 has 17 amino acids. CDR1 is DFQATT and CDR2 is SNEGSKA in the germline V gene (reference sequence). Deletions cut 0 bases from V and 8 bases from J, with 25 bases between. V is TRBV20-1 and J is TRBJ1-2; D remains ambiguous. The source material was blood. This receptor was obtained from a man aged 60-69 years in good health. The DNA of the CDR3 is TGCAGTGCTAGAGATAGCCCCCAAGGTCCTCCGATGGAGGGCTACACCTTC. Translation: CSARDSPQGPPMEGYTF.